This note documents a single TCR beta chain sequence. The data were obtained in a study of blood T cell repertoires in COVID-19. Background on the study: Samples representing acute and convalescent COVID-19 were sourced from the United States, Italy and Spain. Sources were T cells, B-cell-depleted T cells, or PBMCs; the material itself was cDNA or gDNA.

Methods used by the authors: Amplification with reference gene primers provided the estimates of nucleated cell counts. Here immunoSEQ multiplex PCR was the method, and the copy in TCRdb shows in-frame clones only, minus some. V and J calls and clone size are copied from that table; D and trimming were computed from the DNA. The sample contains about 140,000 clones, approximately 83% of which appear only once. Unmatched junction bases numbered 16, after V lost 6 bases and J lost 6 bases. Germline-derived CDR1 and CDR2 are MNHEY and SVGEGT. This CDR3 comprises 16 residues. The sequencing input was peripheral blood. This sequence originates from a human donor in a cohort sampled during active COVID-19. The V call is TRBV6-2 or TRBV6-3, the J call TRBJ1-2; 7 bases agree with TRBD1. The CDR3 loop is CASSPWGQPLMDGYTF. The CDR3 nucleotides read TGTGCCAGCAGCCCCTGGGGACAGCCGCTTATGGATGGCTACACCTTC.